These 30 T cell receptor beta chains share one sample of origin, sequenced in a study of T-cell memory formation after mild COVID-19. In TCRdb, the 5' RACE reads were re-called with MiXCR into one record per CDR3 protein. This table holds 250,000 to 300,000 distinct CDR3 sequences, 8% to 10% found once. The specimen was PBMCs or a T cell subset sorted from them (not recorded which). The receptors shown here come from a man aged 18 to 29 who had mild COVID-19 (a few samples of this study predate the infection). Cell type and time point are not known.

The chain employs TRBV3-2 and TRBJ2-1. TRBV3-2 is given as a pseudogene. This CDR3 spans 15 amino acids. The CDR3 spells CASSQDPVAYNEQFF. CDR3 sequence (DNA): TGTGCCAGCAGCCAAGATCCGGTGGCGTACAATGAGCAGTTCTTC.

This clonotype was observed a few times. The rearrangement uses TRBV7-6 and TRBJ2-7; 9 bases line up with TRBD1. Germline V gene sequence: CDR1 SGHVS, CDR2 FNYEAQ. This CDR3 has 16 amino acids. V lost 3 bases and J lost 5; bases outside the gene matches: 11. This CDR3 reads CASSFRSGTGIHEQYF. Written as DNA, the CDR3 is TGTGCCAGCAGCTTTCGCTCCGGGACAGGGATACACGAGCAGTACTTC.

This clonotype has a count of ten or more. This chain joins TRBV11-2 and TRBJ2-3; no definite D call. This CDR3 spans 14 amino acids. Germline lookup yields CDR1 SGHAT and CDR2 FQNNGV. V was clipped by 5 bases and J by 2 bases, with 11 bases between them. The CDR3 protein is CASSIGRSTDTQYF. In DNA, the CDR3 is TGTGCCAGCAGCATAGGACGGTCCACAGATACGCAGTATTTT.

This sequence joins TRBV5-6 and TRBJ2-2, with TRBD1 matching over 7 bases. J was trimmed by 3 bases and V by 1 base; bases with no gene match: 3. Germline V lookup: CDR1 SGHDT, CDR2 YYEEEE. This CDR3 region has 15 residues. The CDR3 DNA sequence: TGTGCCAGCAGCTTGAGTGACAGGGACACCGGGGAGCTGTTTTTT. This encodes CASSLSDRDTGELFF.

This clonotype came up a few times. The rearrangement uses TRBV25-1 and TRBJ2-6; D perhaps matches TRBD2 (5 bases). The germline V and J ends were trimmed by 3 bases and 2 bases, with 11 bases remaining between them. The CDR3 runs to 16 residues. Germline V CDR1 and CDR2: MGHDK, SYGVNS. In nucleotides, the CDR3 is TGTGCCAGCAGTGACGCGTCGGGGACTGGGGCCAACGTCCTGACTTTC. This translates into CASSDASGTGANVLTF.

There are a few counts of this clonotype. This rearrangement joins TRBV7-2 to TRBJ1-5, with 9 positions matching TRBD1. From germline, CDR1 is SGHTA and CDR2 FQGNSA. The CDR3 has 15 amino acids. After removal of 5 bases from V and 4 bases from J, the junction contained 6 bases not matched to a gene. CDR3 loop: CASSLTGTGNQPQHF. CDR3 coding DNA: TGTGCCAGCAGCCTAACCGGGACAGGGAATCAGCCCCAGCATTTT. Full variable domain (remainder filled in from reference TRBV7-2 and TRBJ1-5): GAGVSQSPSNKVTEKGKDVELRCDPISGHTALYWYRQSLGQGLEFLIYFQGNSAPDKSGLPSDRFSAERTGGSVSTLTIQRTQQEDSAVYLCASSLTGTGNQPQHFGDGTRLSIL.

This clonotype was counted many times. The V gene is TRBV19, the J gene TRBJ1-6; TRBD1 is a possible D gene (6 bases). Germline CDR1 and CDR2: LNHDA and SQIVND (reference sequence). With 3 bases removed from V and 5 bases from J, the gap between germline ends came to 11 bases. CDR3 size: 15 residues. The CDR3 spells CASSIQTGDNSPLHF. CDR3 bases: TGTGCCAGTAGTATTCAGACAGGAGATAATTCACCCCTCCACTTT.

The gene calls are TRBV27 and TRBJ2-7; D may be TRBD1 (5 bases). Germline V gene lookup returns CDR1 MNHEY and CDR2 SMNVEV (reference sequence). There are 9 residues in the CDR3. The germline V and J ends were trimmed by 9 bases and 9 bases, with 9 bases remaining between them. For the CDR3, the DNA is TGTGCCAGGACAGAAGGGCAGTACTTC. This codes for CARTEGQYF.

This clonotype was picked up a small number of times. J is TRBJ1-4 and V is TRBV7-2, with a tentative D call TRBD1 (6 bases). Germline CDR1 is SGHTA and CDR2 is FQGNSA. V lost 5 bases and J lost 11, with 12 bases in between. The CDR3 has 12 residues. CDR3 loop: CASSLETGKLFF. CDR3 coding DNA: TGTGCCAGCAGCCTTGAGACAGGCAAACTGTTTTTT.

V and J are TRBV29-1 and TRBJ2-7; 9 nucleotides match TRBD1. Germline values: CDR1 SQVTM, CDR2 ANQGSEA. The CDR3 has 17 amino acids. The CDR3 loop is CSASSGTFTGQGNEQYF. The CDR3 DNA reads as TGCAGTGCCTCCTCCGGAACTTTTACGGGACAGGGTAACGAGCAGTACTTC.

This clonotype was seen a handful of times. V and J are TRBV7-2 and TRBJ2-7, with 10 bases aligning to TRBD2. V lost 0 bases and J lost 4; bases outside the gene matches: 9. Germline lookup yields CDR1 SGHTA and CDR2 FQGNSA. The CDR3 runs to 17 residues. The CDR3 nucleotides read TGTGCCAGCAGCTTAGCCCCTTCAGCGGGGGGGCTGTACGAGCAGTACTTC. This translates into CASSLAPSAGGLYEQYF.

The chain uses TRBV2 and TRBJ1-4, with 11 positions matching TRBD1. Germline loops: CDR1 SNHLY, CDR2 FYNNEI. V shed 4 bases and J 7 bases; nucleotides not matched to a gene: 5. This CDR3 has 15 amino acids. The CDR3 region has the DNA TGTGCCAGCAGTGGGACAGGGGGCGCGAGTGAAAAACTGTTTTTT. This codes for CASSGTGGASEKLFF.

This clonotype was counted only a few times. The chain links TRBV11-2 to TRBJ2-1, with TRBD2 matching over 8 bases. J was trimmed by 15 bases and V by 1 base; bases with no gene match: 11. The CDR3 is made up of 14 amino acids. Germline loops: CDR1 SGHAT, CDR2 FQNNGV. CDR3 region: CASSLAGGQFWRFF. The CDR3 nucleotides are TGTGCCAGCAGCTTAGCGGGGGGGCAATTCTGGCGGTTCTTC. Using reference TRBV11-2 and TRBJ2-1 for the parts outside the CDR3, the full variable domain is EAGVAQSPRYKIIEKRQSVAFWCNPISGHATLYWYQQILGQGPKLLIQFQNNGVVDDSQLPKDRFSAERLKGVDSTLKIQPAKLEDSAVYLCASSLAGGQFWRFFGPGTRLTVL.

This clonotype came up many times. The chain has TRBV3-1 and TRBJ2-1; TRBD1 might be the D (6 bases). Germline V gene lookup returns CDR1 LGHDT and CDR2 YNNKEL (reference sequence). Trimming took 4 bases from V and 4 from J, leaving 8 bases between them. The CDR3 totals 13 residues. The CDR3 protein is CASSPDRYNEQFF. The CDR3 nucleotides read TGTGCCAGCAGCCCTGACAGGTACAATGAGCAGTTCTTC.

This clonotype has just a few counts. The rearrangement uses TRBV27 and TRBJ1-2, with 9 bases identical to TRBD1. CDR1 is MNHEY and CDR2 is SMNVEV in the germline V gene (reference sequence). The CDR3 contains 15 residues. V was clipped by 0 bases and J by 7 bases; unmatched bases: 6. CDR3: CASSLSRTGGFGYTF. For the CDR3, the DNA is TGTGCCAGCAGTTTATCTCGTACAGGGGGCTTTGGCTACACCTTC.

The chain couples TRBV5-1 to TRBJ1-5; a possible D gene is TRBD1 (5 bases). The CDR3 spans 18 residues. Looked up from germline, CDR1 is SGHRS and CDR2 is YFSETQ. V was shortened by 0 bases and J by 4 bases, with 20 bases between the two germline ends. The CDR3 DNA sequence: TGCGCCAGCAGCTTGGGGCCCGCCAGGGCAGGGTTAAATCAGCCCCAGCATTTT. Its protein is CASSLGPARAGLNQPQHF.

In this sample, this clonotype turned up a few times. The V gene is TRBV6-5, the J gene TRBJ2-3; weak D call: TRBD2 (5 bases). V was trimmed by 7 bases and J by 0 bases, leaving 17 bases between them. Germline V CDR1 and CDR2: MNHEY, SVGAGI. CDR3 length: 16 residues. The CDR3 nucleotides are TGTGCCAGCATCCGGGATCCAGCGTCTAGCACAGATACGCAGTATTTT. Translating gives CASIRDPASSTDTQYF.

The rearrangement links TRBV12-3 or TRBV12-4 to TRBJ1-2; D possibly corresponds to TRBD1 (6 bases). This CDR3 is 14 amino acids long. The V and J ends lost 6 bases and 4 bases respectively, with 15 bases between them. Written as DNA, the CDR3 is TGTGCCAGCAGCAGAAACAGGGAGGCCTATGGCTACACCTTC. Translating it yields CASSRNREAYGYTF.

This clonotype was picked up a small number of times. The gene calls are TRBV12-3 or TRBV12-4 and TRBJ1-5; D is perhaps TRBD1 (5 bases). V was clipped by 5 bases and J by 0 bases, with 14 bases between them. This CDR3 contains 16 residues. CDR3 in amino acids: CASSTQTVASNQPQHF. CDR3 nucleotides: TGTGCCAGCAGTACGCAGACAGTGGCTAGCAATCAGCCCCAGCATTTT.

The chain has TRBV7-2 and TRBJ1-1; 9 bases map to TRBD1. The CDR3 consists of 13 residues. Germline V gene data show CDR1 as SGHTA and CDR2 as FQGNSA. The junction had 9 bases not matched to a gene; V was cut back by 5 bases and J by 11 bases. CDR3 sequence (DNA): TGTGCCAGCAGCCTAGTGGGGACAGGGAATGCTTTCTTT. It is translated as CASSLVGTGNAFF.

At least ten counts were recorded for this clonotype. J is TRBJ2-1 and V is TRBV7-3; TRBD2 matches 9 bases. V shed 4 bases and J 4 bases; nucleotides not matched to a gene: 5. CDR3 size: 15 residues. From germline, CDR1 is SGHTA and CDR2 FQGTGA. In DNA form, the CDR3 reads TGTGCCAGCAGCTCTGCGGGGGGGGGTTACAATGAGCAGTTCTTC. It is translated as CASSSAGGGYNEQFF.

This clonotype was recorded a few times. No conserved phenylalanine or tryptophan ends this CDR3, so it is likely a read error. Because the CDR3's place on the DNA is in doubt, the DNA is left out and the CDR3 is given as listed by TCRdb. This rearrangement joins TRBV5-1 to TRBJ1-1; TRBD1 is the table's D call, not checked against the DNA. Germline V gives CDR1 SGHRS, CDR2 YFSETQ. The CDR3 has 11 residues if both end residues are counted. The CDR3: CASSLSPETGV.

CDR3 amino acids: CASSLAPLAGPYYTF. CDR3 DNA: TGTGCCAGCAGCTTAGCCCCACTAGCCGGGCCCTACTACACCTTC. The chain couples TRBV7-6 to TRBJ1-2; D remains ambiguous. CDR1 is SGHVS, CDR2 FNYEAQ, per germline. Deletions cut 0 bases from V and 10 bases from J, with 18 bases between. CDR3 size: 15 residues.

This clonotype was seen more than once but under ten times. This CDR3 is CSASWVWGNTIYF. CDR3 in DNA: TGCAGTGCCTCATGGGTTTGGGGAAACACCATATATTTT. This chain joins TRBV20-1 and TRBJ1-3; D gene uncertain. The CDR3 length is 13 residues. V lost 6 bases and J lost 4, with 13 bases in between. Germline lookup yields CDR1 DFQATT and CDR2 SNEGSKA (reference sequence).

This clonotype was seen a handful of times. The chain is built from TRBV5-1 and TRBJ2-2; no firm D call. Germline V CDR1 and CDR2: SGHRS, YFSETQ. The CDR3 covers 15 residues. Deletions cut 4 bases from V and 7 bases from J, with 17 bases between. CDR3 region: CASSPDMNLGGELFF. The CDR3 region has the DNA TGCGCCAGCAGCCCAGACATGAACTTAGGCGGGGAGCTGTTTTTT.

The gene calls are TRBV19 and TRBJ2-1; 8 positions agree with TRBD1. V was clipped by 5 bases and J by 8 bases; unmatched bases: 8. The germline V gene has CDR1 LNHDA and CDR2 SQIVND (reference sequence). The CDR3 sequence is 14 residues long. The CDR3 sequence is CASSSTGGFDEQFF. CDR3 DNA: TGTGCCAGTAGTTCCACAGGGGGGTTCGATGAGCAGTTCTTC.

The gene calls are TRBV6-4 and TRBJ1-2; possibly TRBD1 for D (6 bases). The CDR3 spans 13 residues. The V end was cut by 9 bases, the J end by 4 bases, with 15 bases between. Germline loops: CDR1 MRHNA, CDR2 SNTAGT. This chain's CDR3 is CARRTTGTYGYTF. The CDR3 nucleotides read TGTGCCAGAAGGACCACAGGGACCTATGGCTACACCTTC.

The chain recombines TRBV4-3 with TRBJ2-1, with TRBD2 matching 7 bases. Per germline, CDR1 LGHNA and CDR2 YSLEER. V gave up 0 bases and J gave up 4 bases; unmatched junction bases: 3. The length of the CDR3 is 15 residues. The CDR3 loop reads CASSQEPAGYNEQFF. DNA for the CDR3: TGCGCCAGCAGCCAAGAGCCAGCGGGGTACAATGAGCAGTTCTTC.

The sample holds a few counts of this clonotype. V and J are TRBV12-3 or TRBV12-4 and TRBJ2-1; D may be TRBD2 (5 bases). Trimming shortened V by 5 bases and J by 13 bases, and 12 bases separated the two germline ends. CDR3 length: 11 amino acids. CDR3 DNA sequence: TGTGCCAGCAGTCCCGGGATTCTTCAGTTCTTC. Encoded protein: CASSPGILQFF.

This clonotype was counted only a few times. This chain joins TRBV6-2 or TRBV6-3 and TRBJ1-5; D is unclear. Germline CDR1 reads MNHEY; CDR2 reads SVGEGT. The CDR3 covers 17 residues. The ends were cut back, 6 bases at V and 6 bases at J, with 24 bases in the middle. The CDR3 spells CASSNGVRSLLGQPQHF. For the CDR3, the DNA is TGTGCCAGCAGCAACGGCGTCAGGTCTCTCCTGGGTCAGCCCCAGCATTTT.